The TCR beta chain described here comes from a study of T cells in pancreatic ductal adenocarcinoma. A note on this clone: Its antigen is still unknown.

Here immunoSEQ multiplex PCR was the method, and the copy in TCRdb shows in-frame clones only, minus some. This repertoire shows almost 5,500 clones, roughly 76% found once; its top ten account for approximately 8.8%. Germline values: CDR1 ENHRY, CDR2 SYGVKD. CDR3 length: 13 residues. The V gene lost 2 bases and the J gene lost 13 bases, with 12 bases spanning the gap. Surgery without prior neoadjuvant therapy was the treatment of the selected pancreatic ductal adenocarcinoma patients. General study findings and limits: Blood clonality (roughly 0.07) did not differ significantly from tumor (approximately 0.1). Unique clonotypes were roughly 7.2-fold more numerous in blood than in tumor. Tumors hold more CD45RO+ effector T cells, which may bias toward lower diversity.

This sequence originates from a human donor with pancreatic ductal adenocarcinoma. The V gene is TRBV10-3, the J gene TRBJ1-6, with D possibly matching TRBD1 (6 bases). Sequences were obtained from pancreatic tumor tissue. The CDR3 spells CAISEVQGGPLHF. For the CDR3, the DNA is TGTGCCATCAGTGAGGTACAGGGTGGGCCCCTCCACTTT.